This T cell receptor (beta chain) was sequenced during a study of response to subunit inactivated influenza vaccine (dated by TCRdb to the late 2010s). For context, the study as a whole: The study used deep quantitative T cell receptor repertoire profiling to track responses to a trivalent subunit inactivated influenza vaccine.

The junction shows trimming of 5 bases on V and 2 bases on J, and the gene matches do not reach 10 bases of it. The germline V gene specifies SGHTA as CDR1 and FQGNSA as CDR2. Counted from cysteine to phenylalanine, this CDR3 has 16 amino acids. Just CDR3 DNA is preserved here, 48 bases in frame from base 1. Receptor libraries were prepared by RT-PCR. Sequencing used an Illumina HiSeq 2500. The public reads were quality trimmed at Q25 with fastp and then assembled into clones with MiXCR by TCRdb, keeping productive beta chains. Entries are consolidated by CDR3 protein sequence, retaining the most common genes and DNA. For this sample the table gives 650,000 or so distinct CDR3 sequences, of which 14% were detected only once. In total, the top ten clones hold 7.5% to 8% of the sample. This clonotype was seen a few times. This clone's antigen is unknown. Per-nucleotide qualities are absent, and no much larger clonotype sits a single base away.

Overall results and qualifications from the work: According to the authors, only a limited number of new T cells may be recruited by each seasonal influenza vaccination.

The source of this sequence is a man aged 50-59 years who received an inactivated influenza vaccine. Donor details come from another sample of the same person, matched by shared clones. The chain is made from TRBV7-2 and TRBJ2-5; TRBD2 aligns with 8 central bases. The sequencing used PBMCs from blood, collected less than 15 days before vaccination. The CDR3 reads CASSTHWRGVQETQYF. The DNA is TGTGCCAGCAGCACCCACTGGCGGGGGGTACAAGAGACCCAGTACTTC.